Presented here are 23 T cell receptor beta chains from one specimen sequenced in a study of blood T cell repertoires in COVID-19. Measured with immunoSEQ multiplex PCR; TCRdb has only the in-frame clones, and not every one. This repertoire shows roughly 180,000 clones, more than 75% found once; its top ten account for roughly 9.4%. The sequencing sample was made of peripheral blood. The receptor source for this set is a woman aged 50 to 60 with active or convalescent COVID-19.

J is TRBJ2-7 and V is TRBV11-2; D call uncertain. Looked up from germline, CDR1 is SGHAT and CDR2 is FQNNGV. Trimming took off 5 bases at V and 0 bases at J, with 11 bases between the two ends. This CDR3 has 14 amino acids. The DNA of the CDR3 is TGTGCCAGCAGCCCATCCTATTCCTCCTACGAGCAGTACTTC. This codes for CASSPSYSSYEQYF.

This clone showed up just a few times. The chain links TRBV18 to TRBJ1-5; TRBD1 matches 11 bases. The CDR3 is 17 residues long. Per the germline V gene, CDR1 is KGHSH and CDR2 is LQKENI. The junction had 7 bases not matched to a gene; V was cut back by 4 bases and J by 2 bases. DNA for the CDR3: TGTGCCAGCTCACAAAGCGGACAGGGGGCAGGCAATCAGCCCCAGCATTTT. As protein: CASSQSGQGAGNQPQHF.

The chain carries TRBV6-5 and TRBJ2-4; TRBD1 agrees at 11 bases. This CDR3 spans 14 amino acids. The V segment lost 4 bases and the J segment 6 bases; nucleotides outside the gene matches: 2. Germline V CDR1 and CDR2: MNHEY, SVGAGI. The CDR3 coding sequence is TGTGCCAGCAGTTTGGGACAGGGGGGAAACATTCAGTACTTC. Its translation: CASSLGQGGNIQYF.

The chain carries TRBV5-6 and TRBJ1-4; D possibly corresponds to TRBD1 (5 bases). The CDR3 contains 15 residues. Deletions cut 4 bases from V and 0 bases from J, with 10 bases between. Germline V lookup: CDR1 SGHDT, CDR2 YYEEEE. The CDR3 reads CASSLDRATNEKLFF. CDR3 nucleotide sequence: TGTGCCAGCAGCCTAGACAGAGCAACTAATGAAAAACTGTTTTTT.

This chain connects TRBV9 to TRBJ1-6; D is undetermined. This CDR3 has 14 residues. The V end was cut by 5 bases, the J end by 6 bases, with 12 bases between. The germline CDR1 and CDR2 sequences are SGDLS and YYNGEE. CDR3 protein: CASSREPINSPLHF. For the CDR3, the DNA is TGTGCCAGCAGTCGGGAACCTATTAATTCACCCCTCCACTTT.

The chain combines TRBV2 with TRBJ1-2; TRBD1 agrees at 7 bases. The CDR3 has 13 residues. V lost 3 bases and J lost 5; bases outside the gene matches: 3. Germline V CDR1 and CDR2: SNHLY, FYNNEI. The CDR3 sequence: CASSDDRDYGYTF. DNA for the CDR3: TGTGCCAGCAGTGATGACAGGGATTATGGCTACACCTTC.

The chain employs TRBV9 and TRBJ1-3; no firm D call. V was cut by 0 bases and J by 2 bases, with 12 bases left in between. Germline CDR1 is SGDLS and CDR2 is YYNGEE. The CDR3 spans 16 residues. CDR3 DNA sequence: TGTGCCAGCAGCGTAGAAGCGGCTCCCACTGGAAACACCATATATTTT. The encoded protein is CASSVEAAPTGNTIYF. The full variable domain, its missing parts supplied by reference TRBV9 and TRBJ1-3, is DSGVTQTPKHLITATGQRVTLRCSPRSGDLSVYWYQQSLDQGLQFLIQYYNGEERAKGNILERFSAQQFPDLHSELNLSSLELGDSALYFCASSVEAAPTGNTIYFGEGSWLTVV.

The CDR3 DNA follows: TGTGCCAGCAGCCAACTGGGGCAGGGGAATTCACCCCTCCACTTT. Its translation is CASSQLGQGNSPLHF. The genes are TRBV3-1 (or the pseudogene TRBV3-2) and TRBJ1-6; a weak D match, TRBD1 (6 bases). The germline V and J ends were trimmed by 2 bases and 7 bases, with 12 bases remaining between them. This CDR3 has 15 amino acids. Germline V gives CDR1 LGHDT, CDR2 YNNKEL (reference sequence).

The chain combines TRBV29-1 with TRBJ2-1; 12 nucleotides line up with TRBD2. The V segment lost 7 bases and the J segment 2 bases; nucleotides outside the gene matches: 12. There are 17 residues in the CDR3. CDR1 is SQVTM, CDR2 ANQGSEA, per germline. The CDR3 DNA reads TGCAGCGGAAGGCGATCCGGGACTAGCGGGCCCTACAATGAGCAGTTCTTC. Residues: CSGRRSGTSGPYNEQFF.

This chain uses TRBV3-1 (or the pseudogene TRBV3-2) with TRBJ1-2; TRBD1 matches at 7 bases. The V segment lost 3 bases and the J segment 4 bases; nucleotides outside the gene matches: 8. CDR1 and CDR2 (germline): LGHDT, YNNKEL (reference sequence). CDR3 length equals 15 residues. CDR3 nucleotides: TGTGCCAGCAGCCACGAGGGGGCACGGGGCTATGGCTACACCTTC. Translation: CASSHEGARGYGYTF.

This clone has a single count. The CDR3, as DNA: TGTGCCAGCTCACCGAGCACTGAAGCTTTCTTT. Protein product: CASSPSTEAFF. The gene calls are TRBV18 and TRBJ1-1; no clear D. This CDR3 spans 11 amino acids. CDR1 KGHSH and CDR2 LQKENI come from the germline V gene. V dropped 3 bases and J dropped 4 bases, with 3 bases sitting between them.

This clone was recorded only once. The chain couples TRBV24-1 to TRBJ2-5; D perhaps matches TRBD1 (6 bases). Germline CDR1 reads KGHDR; CDR2 reads SFDVKD. The V end was cut by 9 bases, the J end by 1 base, with 11 bases between. This CDR3 is 13 amino acids long. The CDR3 bases are TGTGCCACCTCAACGGACAGCCAAGAGACCCAGTACTTC. The encoded protein is CATSTDSQETQYF.

This chain joins TRBV25-1 and TRBJ2-3; 8 nucleotides line up with TRBD2. The germline gives CDR1 MGHDK, CDR2 SYGVNS. The CDR3 extends over 13 amino acids. Trimming took 5 bases from V and 6 from J; bases not matched to a gene: 4. CDR3 sequence reads: CASSFGGADTQYF. The CDR3, as DNA: TGTGCCAGCAGTTTCGGGGGGGCGGATACGCAGTATTTT.

V is TRBV11-1 and J is TRBJ2-1; the match to TRBD1 covers 10 bases. Germline-derived CDR1 and CDR2 are SGHAT and FQDESV (reference sequence). This CDR3 spans 15 amino acids. The V segment lost 4 bases and the J segment 3 bases; nucleotides outside the gene matches: 3. This CDR3 reads CASSWGTGDYNEQFF. CDR3 bases: TGTGCCAGCAGCTGGGGGACAGGGGACTACAATGAGCAGTTCTTC.

This clone was seen repeatedly, ten times or more. The chain combines TRBV4-3 with TRBJ1-2, with unresolved D. From germline, CDR1 is LGHNA and CDR2 YSLEER. The V gene lost 3 bases and the J gene lost 2 bases, with 13 bases spanning the gap. The CDR3 length is 15 residues. The CDR3 region has the DNA TGCGCCAGCAGCCAGGCCCGAGGGAGCAACTATGGCTACACCTTC. Translation gives CASSQARGSNYGYTF.

The gene calls are TRBV19 and TRBJ1-2; 7 positions match TRBD1. Germline V gene data show CDR1 as LNHDA and CDR2 as SQIVND (reference sequence). The J segment lost 4 bases and the V segment lost 4 bases, leaving 6 bases of the junction unmatched. This CDR3 is built from 14 residues. CDR3 nucleotide sequence: TGTGCCAGTAGTACTACAGGGGCTCTCTATGGCTACACCTTC. It encodes CASSTTGALYGYTF.

This clone was recorded a few times. The chain recombines TRBV30 with TRBJ1-6, with TRBD1 identical over 11 bases. This CDR3 has 14 amino acids. Germline V gene data show CDR1 as GTSNPN and CDR2 as SVGIG (reference sequence). V lost 2 bases and J lost 12; bases outside the gene matches: 6. CDR3 sequence (DNA): TGTGCCTGGAGTCGTCGGGGACAGGGGGGACCCCTCCACTTT. Its translation is CAWSRRGQGGPLHF.

The chain uses TRBV7-2 and TRBJ1-2; 7 positions match TRBD1. This CDR3 spans 14 amino acids. Per germline, CDR1 SGHTA and CDR2 FQGNSA. The V segment lost 9 bases and the J segment 4 bases; nucleotides outside the gene matches: 11. In DNA, the CDR3 is TGTGCCAGTGACCTTTGGACAGGTGGCTATGGCTACACCTTC. Its translation: CASDLWTGGYGYTF.

This sequence joins TRBV11-2 and TRBJ2-7; TRBD2 matches 9 bases. CDR3 size: 15 residues. Germline CDR1 SGHAT, CDR2 FQNNGV. Germline trimming cut 1 base from V and 0 bases from J; bases unmatched to any gene: 1. The CDR3 reads CASSLASGASYEQYF. For the CDR3, the DNA is TGTGCCAGCAGCTTAGCTAGCGGGGCCTCCTACGAGCAGTACTTC.

V is TRBV6-5 and J is TRBJ1-5; TRBD1 might be the D (6 bases). Germline-derived CDR1 and CDR2 are MNHEY and SVGAGI. The V and J ends lost 6 bases and 7 bases respectively, with 13 bases between them. The CDR3 spans 13 residues. The CDR3: CASSHREGQPQHF. The CDR3 DNA reads TGTGCCAGCAGCCACAGGGAGGGGCAGCCCCAGCATTTT.

The chain is built from TRBV29-1 and TRBJ1-2, with 7 bases that match TRBD1. CDR1 SQVTM and CDR2 ANQGSEA come from the germline V gene. The CDR3 contains 12 residues. J was trimmed by 4 bases and V by 6 bases; bases with no gene match: 5. CDR3 sequence (DNA): TGCAGCGTGGCCGGGACAGCCTATGGCTACACCTTC. Residues: CSVAGTAYGYTF.

The CDR3: CASSPRVAMNTEAFF. DNA of the CDR3: TGTGCCAGCAGCCCCAGGGTGGCGATGAACACTGAAGCTTTCTTT. The J gene is TRBJ1-1, the V gene TRBV13; a weak D match, TRBD1 (5 bases). The CDR3 consists of 15 residues. The ends were cut back, 5 bases at V and 0 bases at J, with 13 bases in the middle. The germline V gene has CDR1 PRHDT and CDR2 FYEKMQ (reference sequence).

The chain uses TRBV18 and TRBJ2-7, with D perhaps matching TRBD2 (7 bases). Trimming took off 3 bases at V and 8 bases at J, with 23 bases between the two ends. Germline V gives CDR1 KGHSH, CDR2 LQKENI. The CDR3 is made up of 16 amino acids. The CDR3 here is CASSPTQGGGLGKQYF. The CDR3 bases are TGTGCCAGCTCACCCACACAGGGAGGGGGATTGGGAAAGCAGTACTTC.